These 13 T cell receptor beta chains were sequenced from one sample in a study of blood T cell repertoires in COVID-19. Some clones are missing from TCRdb's copy, which holds only in-frame ones; the method was immunoSEQ multiplex PCR. Seen here are roughly 120,000 clones, around four fifths observed once, and the top ten hold approximately 7.6%. The sample taken for sequencing was peripheral blood. The origin of the receptors is a man aged 65 to 85 with active or convalescent COVID-19.

The chain employs TRBV5-4 and TRBJ2-2; 8 nucleotides agree with TRBD2. Germline assignment: CDR1 SGHNT and CDR2 YYREEE (reference sequence). V was clipped by 9 bases and J by 0 bases; unmatched bases: 7. The CDR3 has 15 residues. The CDR3 region is CATALAGSNTGELFF. The CDR3 nucleotides read TGTGCCACAGCCTTAGCGGGGTCGAACACCGGGGAGCTGTTTTTT.

By sample fraction, this clone is medium-sized (0.01 to 0.1%). This rearrangement joins TRBV5-1 to TRBJ2-5; TRBD1 agrees at 7 bases. The CDR3 totals 14 residues. CDR1 and CDR2 from the germline V gene are SGHRS and YFSETQ. After removal of 4 bases from V and 1 base from J, the junction contained 4 bases not matched to a gene. The CDR3 region has the DNA TGCGCCAGCAGCCCGGGACAGATCCAAGAGACCCAGTACTTC. It is translated as CASSPGQIQETQYF.

V and J are TRBV7-9 and TRBJ2-7, with 9 bases identical to TRBD1. CDR1 is SEHNR and CDR2 is FQNEAQ in the germline V gene (reference sequence). CDR3 length: 16 amino acids. V trimming: 3 bases; J trimming: 4 bases; junction bases outside the gene matches: 10. The CDR3 coding sequence is TGTGCCAGCAGCTTCTCCGCCCGGGACAGGGCTTACGAGCAGTACTTC. Translation: CASSFSARDRAYEQYF.

The chain couples TRBV5-6 to TRBJ1-6; the match to TRBD1 covers 10 bases. The germline V gene has CDR1 SGHDT and CDR2 YYEEEE. J was trimmed by 9 bases and V by 1 base; bases with no gene match: 4. The CDR3 consists of 15 residues. Written as DNA, the CDR3 is TGTGCCAGCAGCTTGATCGGGGACAGGGGTTCACCCCTCCACTTT. Translated, it gives CASSLIGDRGSPLHF.

The chain uses TRBV7-2 and TRBJ2-2, with D possibly matching TRBD1 (6 bases). Germline V gene data show CDR1 as SGHTA and CDR2 as FQGNSA. This CDR3 comprises 15 residues. V lost 2 bases, J lost 1 base, and 8 bases lay in between. CDR3 DNA: TGTGCCAGCAGCTTACAGGGGATGAACACCGGGGAGCTGTTTTTT. It encodes CASSLQGMNTGELFF.

The count of this clone is one. The CDR3 loop is CASSTTGLGMNTEAFF. DNA of the CDR3: TGTGCCAGTAGTACTACAGGGCTCGGAATGAACACTGAAGCTTTCTTT. V and J are TRBV19 and TRBJ1-1; TRBD1 is a possible D gene (6 bases). The CDR3 extends over 16 amino acids. V lost 4 bases and J 0 bases, leaving 15 bases between the germline ends. Germline CDR1 is LNHDA and CDR2 is SQIVND (reference sequence).

The V gene is TRBV5-1, the J gene TRBJ1-4; 9 bases are a match to TRBD1. With 4 bases clipped from V and 8 bases from J, the junction kept 9 bases outside the gene matches. CDR3 length: 15 amino acids. From germline, CDR1 is SGHRS and CDR2 YFSETQ. The chain's CDR3 is CASSGTGGRGEKLFF. The CDR3 region has the DNA TGCGCCAGCAGCGGCACAGGGGGCAGGGGAGAAAAACTGTTTTTT.

The V and J genes are TRBV9 and TRBJ1-2, with 7 bases identical to TRBD1. V trimming: 5 bases; J trimming: 4 bases; junction bases outside the gene matches: 11. Germline loops: CDR1 SGDLS, CDR2 YYNGEE. The CDR3 sequence is 15 residues long. CDR3 region: CASSAGQPKSYGYTF. Here the CDR3 DNA reads TGTGCCAGCAGTGCGGGACAGCCTAAATCCTATGGCTACACCTTC.

The chain links TRBV7-9 to TRBJ2-7; a possible D gene is TRBD1 (5 bases). V was cut by 4 bases and J by 3 bases, with 13 bases left in between. The CDR3 has 14 residues. Germline loops: CDR1 SEHNR, CDR2 FQNEAQ (reference sequence). The CDR3 bases are TGTGCCAGCAGCTCAGCCAGGGTCTTCTACGAGCAGTACTTC. Its translation is CASSSARVFYEQYF.

The gene calls are TRBV28 and TRBJ1-4, with D perhaps TRBD1 (5 bases). V gave up 4 bases and J gave up 4 bases, with 19 bases separating them. CDR1 is MDHEN, CDR2 SYDVKM, per germline. This CDR3 is built from 17 residues. In DNA form, the CDR3 reads TGTGCCAGCAGTTCCCCGGGGACCGGGGGTGGTAATGAAAAACTGTTTTTT. Its protein product is CASSSPGTGGGNEKLFF.

This clone was seen a handful of times. The chain recombines TRBV3-1 (or the pseudogene TRBV3-2) with TRBJ1-2; D unresolved. This CDR3 region has 18 residues. Trimming removed 0 bases from V and 2 bases from J, with 19 bases in between. In germline, CDR1 is LGHDT, CDR2 YNNKEL (reference sequence). The CDR3 sequence: CASSQDGTRRGRNYGYTF. The CDR3 coding sequence is TGTGCCAGCAGCCAAGATGGAACCAGACGGGGAAGAAACTATGGCTACACCTTC.

This sequence joins TRBV6-2 or TRBV6-3 and TRBJ1-2; D gene ambiguous. CDR3 length: 14 residues. Germline values: CDR1 MNHEY, CDR2 SVGEGT. Between the trimmed V and J ends, which lost 0 bases and 3 bases, there was a span of 8 bases. CDR3 bases: TGTGCCAGCAGTTACTCGATTCAGGACTATGGCTACACCTTC. Translated: CASSYSIQDYGYTF.

V usage is TRBV12-5 and J usage is TRBJ2-6, with D perhaps matching TRBD1 (5 bases). The CDR3 extends over 16 amino acids. Deletions cut 3 bases from V and 4 bases from J, with 13 bases between. Germline V gives CDR1 LGHNT, CDR2 FRNRAP. The CDR3 spells CASGLSQGVGANVLTF. CDR3 nucleotides: TGTGCTAGTGGTTTATCCCAGGGCGTAGGGGCCAACGTCCTGACTTTC.